The rows below give T cell receptor beta chains drawn from one sample of a study of control samples from healthy donors and cancer patients. The method was immunoSEQ multiplex PCR; TCRdb's version includes in-frame clones alone and lacks a portion of them. The profile covers around 80,000 clones, with approximately 94% appearing a single time and approximately 2.5% taken by the ten largest. The sequenced sample was blood. The origin of the receptors is a woman aged 30 to 39 in good health. CDR3s include the opening cysteine and the closing phenylalanine or tryptophan. A D gene is named only where the DNA matches it firmly. Only some rows state a clone size, as once, few, many or a class for expanded clones.

d_gene,abundance,j_gene,v_gene,CDR3nt,CDR3aa
TRBD1,-,TRBJ1-1,TRBV5-1,TGCGCCAGCAGCTTGGGTGGGACAGGGAACACTGAAGCTTTCTTT,CASSLGGTGNTEAFF
TRBD1,-,TRBJ1-2,TRBV11-2,TGTGCCAGCAGCCTGGACAGGGTGAGAGCTAACTATGGCTACACCTTC,CASSLDRVRANYGYTF
-,once,TRBJ1-5,TRBV28,TGTGCCAGCAGGGACAAAAATCAGCCCCAGCATTTT,CASRDKNQPQHF
-,-,TRBJ1-4,TRBV6-5,TGTGCCAGCAGTTACTCCGGGTTTGCTAATGAAAAACTGTTTTTT,CASSYSGFANEKLFF
TRBD2,once,TRBJ2-1,TRBV5-1,TGCGCCAGCAGCTACCTAGCGGGGGGGATAAACAATGAGCAGTTCTTC,CASSYLAGGINNEQFF
-,-,TRBJ2-2,TRBV27,TGTGCCAGCAGTTCCCGGACTTTGGGGGGGGCTATCATTGGGGAGCTGTTTTTT,CASSSRTLGGAIIGELFF
-,-,TRBJ2-7,TRBV28,TGTGCCAGCAGTTTTCCCGGATGGGCCGAGCAGTACTTC,CASSFPGWAEQYF
-,-,TRBJ1-2,TRBV2,TGTGCCAGCAGTGGGACAGCTGAGAGAAGCTTTTTC,CASSGTAERSFF
-,-,TRBJ1-4,TRBV18,TGTGCCAGCTCCAACGACAGGACTAATGAAAAACTGTTTTTT,CASSNDRTNEKLFF
-,-,TRBJ1-4,TRBV11-2,TGTGCCAGCAGCCACGCCGGGGGGCTGTTTTTT,CASSHAGGLFF
-,-,TRBJ1-1,TRBV19,TGTGCCAGTACGGGTAAGACGGGTTACACTGAAGCTTTCTTT,CASTGKTGYTEAFF
-,-,TRBJ2-7,TRBV14,TGTGCCAGCAGTCATTGGACAGCCTCCTACGAGCAGTACTTC,CASSHWTASYEQYF
-,-,TRBJ2-7,TRBV5-1,TGCGCCAGCAGCTTGGATCCAGGCGAAACCTACGAGCAGTACTTC,CASSLDPGETYEQYF
-,-,TRBJ1-6,TRBV4-2,TGTGCCAGCAGCCAAGATCGGACAGTCCGTTATAATTCACCCCTCCACTTT,CASSQDRTVRYNSPLHF
-,-,TRBJ1-2,TRBV5-5,TGTGCCAGCAGAAACAGCCCCGAGCTATGGCTTGGCTACACCTTC,CASRNSPELWLGYTF
TRBD1,-,TRBJ2-5,TRBV5-8,TGTGCCAGCAGCTTGGGGGACAGGGCAGTCCAAGAGACCCAGTACTTC,CASSLGDRAVQETQYF
-,-,TRBJ2-1,TRBV29-1,TGCAGCGTTGATTACAATGAGCAGTTCTTC,CSVDYNEQFF
-,-,TRBJ1-5,TRBV5-1,TGCGCCAGCAGCTTGGATGGTCAGCCCCAGCATTTT,CASSLDGQPQHF
-,once,TRBJ1-5,TRBV27,TGTGCCAGCAGTTTGGGAAGGGGCAATCAGCCCCAACATTTT,CASSLGRGNQPQHF
-,-,TRBJ1-1,TRBV28,TGTGCCAGCAGTCCCCCGGGCCTCGAGGCGGTCAACACTGAAGCTTTCTTT,CASSPPGLEAVNTEAFF
-,-,TRBJ2-7,TRBV7-9,TGTGCCAGCAGCTTAGCGCGCGCGGGGTCGAGCGAGCAGTACTTC,CASSLARAGSSEQYF
TRBD1,once,TRBJ1-2,TRBV10-3,TGTGCCATGGGGACAGGCGCTAACTATGGCTACACCTTC,CAMGTGANYGYTF
-,-,TRBJ2-1,TRBV11-3,TGTGCCAGCAGCTTAGCGCGGGGCGGGGAGCAGTTCTTC,CASSLARGGEQFF
-,-,TRBJ1-2,TRBV7-2,TGTGCCAGCGGGGGCGTAGGGTATGGCTACACCTTC,CASGGVGYGYTF
-,-,TRBJ1-4,TRBV6-1,TGTGCCAGCAGTGAAGGTGAAAAACTGTTTTTT,CASSEGEKLFF
-,-,TRBJ1-1,TRBV11-3,TGTGCCAGCAGCTTACAGTTCTCGGACACTGAAGCTTTCTTT,CASSLQFSDTEAFF
-,-,TRBJ2-2,TRBV19,TGTGCCAGTAGTATCGGCAGGGTAGTTAACACCGGGGAGCTGTTTTTT,CASSIGRVVNTGELFF
TRBD2,-,TRBJ2-3,TRBV4-1,TGCGCCAGCAGCCAAGATCCTAGCGGGGGGATTGGAGATACGCAGTATTTT,CASSQDPSGGIGDTQYF
-,-,TRBJ2-2,TRBV29-1,TGCAGCGTTTCTTGGGGGGGCAACACCGGGGAGCTGTTTTTT,CSVSWGGNTGELFF
-,-,TRBJ1-1,TRBV4-1,TGCGCCAGCAGCGACAATCCTAAAGAAGCTTTCTTT,CASSDNPKEAFF
-,-,TRBJ1-4,TRBV6-5,TGTGCCAGCAACCTGGGGGGGCCCGATGAAAAACTGTTTTTT,CASNLGGPDEKLFF
-,-,TRBJ1-2,TRBV18,TGTGCCAGCTCACCGTACCCCCTCGGGGGGGACTATGGCTACACCTTC,CASSPYPLGGDYGYTF
-,-,TRBJ1-1,TRBV5-1,TGCGCCAGCAGCTTATTTACAGGGACGGGGACTGAAGCTTTCTTT,CASSLFTGTGTEAFF
TRBD2,-,TRBJ2-1,TRBV18,TGTGCCAGCTCAAACGACCTAGCGGGGGGGCCGGATGAGCAGTTCTTC,CASSNDLAGGPDEQFF
TRBD1,-,TRBJ1-6,TRBV18,TGTGCCAGCTCACCACGAAGGACAGGGGATGTAGGACTCCACTTT,CASSPRRTGDVGLHF
-,-,TRBJ2-1,TRBV5-1,TGCGCCAGCAGCTGGGGACATGGCGCCTACAATGAGCAGTTCTTC,CASSWGHGAYNEQFF
TRBD1,once,TRBJ1-2,TRBV28,TGTGCCAGCAGTTTACTAGGGACAGAAGGAGGCTACACCTTC,CASSLLGTEGGYTF
-,once,TRBJ1-1,TRBV4-1,TGCGCCAGCAGCCAGGAAAGGCCCCCGGGAGCTTTCTTT,CASSQERPPGAFF
TRBD1,-,TRBJ1-2,TRBV27,TGTGCCAGCAGTCCAAACAGGGGAGAGAGTAGTAGCTACACCTTC,CASSPNRGESSSYTF
-,few,TRBJ1-5,TRBV18,TGTGCCAGCTCACAAAGTAAGGGCAATCAGCCCCAGCATTTT,CASSQSKGNQPQHF
-,-,TRBJ1-1,TRBV19,TGTGCCAGTAGTATAGGTGGGAACATGAACACTGAAGCTTTCTTT,CASSIGGNMNTEAFF
TRBD1,-,TRBJ1-6,TRBV13,TGTGCCAGCAGCTTGGGGACAGAAAGACTTAATTCACCCCTCCACTTT,CASSLGTERLNSPLHF
TRBD1,-,TRBJ2-1,TRBV4-1,TGCGCCAGCAGCCAAGAGGGACAGGGGTACAATGAGCAGTTCTTC,CASSQEGQGYNEQFF
-,-,TRBJ2-7,TRBV28,TGTGCCAGCAGTTTAGAACAGGGATTCTACGAGCAGTACTTC,CASSLEQGFYEQYF
-,-,TRBJ1-3,TRBV25-1,TGTGCCAGCAGTTTCGACGGAAACACCATATATTTT,CASSFDGNTIYF
TRBD2,-,TRBJ2-3,TRBV7-3,TGTGCCAGCAGCTTAACGGGGGGGTCAGATACGCAGTATTTT,CASSLTGGSDTQYF
-,few,TRBJ1-1,TRBV19,TGTGCCAGTAGTATGCAGGGGCCGAACACTGAAGCTTTCTTT,CASSMQGPNTEAFF
TRBD2,-,TRBJ2-5,TRBV5-4,TGTGCCAGCAGCTTGGCCGCGGGGGGGCCTTGGGAGACCCAGTACTTC,CASSLAAGGPWETQYF
TRBD2,-,TRBJ2-2,TRBV2,TGTGCCAGCGGCATTCTAGCGGGGACCGGGGAGCTGTTTTTT,CASGILAGTGELFF
TRBD1,-,TRBJ2-3,TRBV29-1,TGCAGCGTTGAAGGGACAGGGGGCGGCACGGATACGCAGTATTTT,CSVEGTGGGTDTQYF
-,-,TRBJ1-1,TRBV9,TGTGCCAGCAGCGCACAGGGTTACGCCACTGAAGCTTTCTTT,CASSAQGYATEAFF
-,-,TRBJ1-4,TRBV25-1,TGTGCCAGCAGTGACGGGGCAAATGAAAAACTGTTTTTT,CASSDGANEKLFF
-,-,TRBJ1-1,TRBV7-2,TGTGCCAGCAGCTTTGGGGAAATGGCTGAAGCTTTCTTT,CASSFGEMAEAFF
-,once,TRBJ2-1,TRBV24-1,TGTGCCACCTCACGACCCTTCGGGCGTGAGCAGTTCTTC,CATSRPFGREQFF